This T cell receptor beta chain stems from a study of molecular identifiers for immune sequencing clone quantification. This CDR3 is 16 amino acids long. CDR1 is SGDLS, CDR2 YYNGEE, per germline. Germline trimming cut 3 bases from V and 3 bases from J; bases unmatched to any gene: 10. TCRdb analysed the PCR reads with MiXCR anew, one entry per CDR3 protein. The top ten hold roughly 0.83% of the sample, which has 550,000 to 750,000 distinct CDR3 sequences, just under 20% seen once. This clonotype was counted many times. Sequenced input: naive CD8+ T cells from blood, with Jurkat cell RNA spiked in. Documented subset: FACS-sorted CD8+CD4-CCR7+CD45RA+ naive T cells. This chain connects TRBV9 to TRBJ2-7; 9 bases map to TRBD1. The receptor's source is a human donor in good health. Some libraries in this study had Jurkat cell RNA spiked in. CDR3 nucleotide sequence: TGTGCCAGCAGCGCCCGACCCGGGACAGGGTTCTACGAGCAGTACTTC. Amino acids: CASSARPGTGFYEQYF.